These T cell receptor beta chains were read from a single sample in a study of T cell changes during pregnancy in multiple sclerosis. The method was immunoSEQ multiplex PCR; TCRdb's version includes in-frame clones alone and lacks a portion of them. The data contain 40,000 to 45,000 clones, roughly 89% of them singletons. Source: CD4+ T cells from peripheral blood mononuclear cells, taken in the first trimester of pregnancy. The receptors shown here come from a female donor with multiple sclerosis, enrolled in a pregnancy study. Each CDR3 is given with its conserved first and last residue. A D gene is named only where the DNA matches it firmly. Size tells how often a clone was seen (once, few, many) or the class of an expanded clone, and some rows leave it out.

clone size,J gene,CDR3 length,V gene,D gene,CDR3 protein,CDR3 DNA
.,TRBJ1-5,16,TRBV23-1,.,CASSQKLQDSNQPQHF,TGCGCCAGCAGTCAAAAACTTCAGGATAGCAATCAGCCCCAGCATTTT
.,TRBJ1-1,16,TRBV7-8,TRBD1,CASSTDRGRMNTEAFF,TGTGCCAGCAGCACCGACAGGGGGCGGATGAACACTGAAGCTTTCTTT
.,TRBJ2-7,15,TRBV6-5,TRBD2,CASSYSSGSSYEQYF,TGTGCCAGCAGTTACTCCAGCGGGAGCTCCTACGAGCAGTACTTC
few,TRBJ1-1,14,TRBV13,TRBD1,CASRWYETGAEAFF,TGTGCCAGCAGATGGTATGAGACAGGGGCTGAAGCTTTCTTT
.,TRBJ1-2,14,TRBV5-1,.,CASSLQQGIDGYTF,TGCGCCAGCAGCTTACAACAGGGAATCGATGGCTACACCTTC
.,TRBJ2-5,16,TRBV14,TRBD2,CASSPILLAGVGTQYF,TGTGCCAGCAGCCCAATCCTCCTAGCGGGGGTTGGGACCCAGTACTTC
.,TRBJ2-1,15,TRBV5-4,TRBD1,CASSLRRQGAEEQFF,TGTGCCAGCAGCTTGAGGAGACAGGGGGCTGAAGAGCAGTTCTTC
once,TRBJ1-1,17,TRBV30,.,CAWSVNRLRGEYGEAFF,TGTGCCTGGAGTGTAAATCGCCTACGGGGGGAGTATGGTGAAGCTTTCTTT
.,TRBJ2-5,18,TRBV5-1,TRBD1,CASSSGSLTGPGVKTQYF,TGCGCCAGCAGCTCGGGAAGCCTGACAGGGCCAGGGGTGAAGACCCAGTACTTC
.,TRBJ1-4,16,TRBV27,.,CASSSITSGIPEKLFF,TGTGCCAGCAGTTCTATTACTTCCGGGATTCCTGAAAAACTGTTTTTT
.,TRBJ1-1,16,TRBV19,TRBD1,CASSIEAARGVAEAFF,TGTGCCAGTAGTATAGAGGCGGCCAGGGGGGTTGCTGAAGCTTTCTTT
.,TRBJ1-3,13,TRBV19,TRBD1,CASSDRDGNTIYF,TGTGCCAGTAGCGACAGGGATGGAAACACCATATATTTT
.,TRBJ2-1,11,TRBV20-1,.,CSARGSSEQFF,TGCAGTGCTAGGGGGAGCTCGGAGCAGTTCTTC
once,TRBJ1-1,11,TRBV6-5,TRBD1,CASSRDREAFF,TGTGCCAGCAGTCGGGACAGAGAAGCTTTCTTT
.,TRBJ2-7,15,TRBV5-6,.,CASSLSGTGAYEQYF,TGTGCCAGCAGCTTGAGCGGGACAGGAGCCTACGAGCAGTACTTC
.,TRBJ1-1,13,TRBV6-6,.,CASSSGVGAEAFF,TGTGCCAGCAGCTCAGGGGTTGGGGCTGAAGCTTTCTTT
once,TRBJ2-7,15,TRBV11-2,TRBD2,CASSSGLAGSYEQYF,TGTGCCAGCAGCTCGGGACTAGCGGGATCCTACGAGCAGTACTTC